This record looks at one T cell receptor beta chain sequence and its context. Primers for the PCR totalled 60 Vbeta and 13 Jbeta. The protocol was immunoSEQ multiplex PCR, while the TCRdb copy is restricted to in-frame clones and leaves out a portion. Among roughly 100,000 clones, roughly two thirds were seen once, and the ten largest hold 2.8%. The data derive from a study of cytomegalovirus exposure and HLA in healthy donors. Trimming cost V 0 bases and J 0 bases, with 11 bases left between them. The germline CDR1 and CDR2 sequences are ENHRY and SYGVKD. The CDR3 spans 16 residues. Sequencing was carried out using PBMCs. The receptor was derived from a female donor in good health and CMV-seronegative. The genes are TRBV10-3 and TRBJ1-1; weak D call: TRBD1 (6 bases). CDR3 region: CAISESRGTLNTEAFF. The CDR3 bases are TGTGCCATCAGTGAGTCGAGGGGGACCCTGAACACTGAAGCTTTCTTT.